The source of this T cell receptor beta chain is a study of OX40 agonist ivuxolimab in advanced cancers. About the full investigation: Ivuxolimab was an agonistic, fully human IgG2 monoclonal antibody directed against OX40 (CD134), a costimulatory receptor. Prior anti-PD-1, anti-PD-L1 or anti-CTLA-4 therapy was permitted, and 40% of dose-escalation patients had received checkpoint inhibitors. Of the roughly 54 patients in dose escalation, 19 had hepatocellular carcinoma, some 15 had melanoma, 9 had renal cell carcinoma and 9 had head and neck cancer. Peripheral TCRbeta sequencing was intended to test whether TCR sequence diversity was altered and clonal T-cell expansion was caused by ivuxolimab. The paper describes the monotherapy dose-escalation part (N of about 50 patients) of the phase I trial of ivuxolimab. Intravenous ivuxolimab was administered to patients every 2 weeks at six dose levels: 0.01, 0.1, 0.3, 1.5, 3 and 10 mg/kg. Partial responses were achieved by three dose-escalation patients, of whom one had hepatocellular carcinoma and two had cutaneous melanoma. In the dose-escalation cohort, approximately 80% of patients were male, and the mean age was approximately 60 years with a range of roughly 20 to 85. Summary of the overall study and its limitations: At doses of 0.1 to 3.0 mg/kg, clonal expansion of both CD4+ and CD8+ blood T cells was observed from baseline to week 6. Which antigens the clonally expanded peripheral T cells were specific for was not determined. In partial responders in the 0.1-3.0 mg/kg groups, normalized peripheral clonal expansion was found to be among the lowest, especially among CD8+ T cells. On average, CD8+ T cells showed more expanded clones than CD4+ T cells after ivuxolimab. Low levels of normalized T-cell clonal expansion were also seen in some patients who did not respond.

Comment on this clone: The clone's antigen remains unknown. There are no base qualities to consult, and no much larger clone falls within one base.

To sequence the TCRbeta CDR3 region, genomic DNA was isolated from the sorted cells. The immunoSEQ Assay was used for sequencing of TCRbeta CDR3 regions. Held by TCRdb, this immuneACCESS table contains in-frame sequences only and omits some clones. Under half of the omission traces to an unresolved V gene where checked; the cause of the rest is unknown. A total of over 95,000 clones appear in this sample, about 79% of them only once. Of the sample, roughly 1.5% is held by the ten largest clones. CDR1 and CDR2, looked up from the germline V gene, are SGHAT and FQNNGV. Including the terminal cysteine and phenylalanine, the CDR3 comprises 14 residues. Only the CDR3 DNA stays, 42 bases, in frame from base 1. The V and J ends are trimmed by 1 base and 4 bases, leaving 10 bases between them. The trial excluded patients who had a history of autoimmune disease or were on systemic immunosuppression. In every dose cohort, peripheral blood was drawn for TCR sequencing at baseline, cycle 4 day 1, and cycle 7 day 1. Samples came from an open-label, multicenter, first-in-human phase I dose-escalation trial of ivuxolimab. Adults with locally advanced or metastatic head and neck squamous cell, hepatocellular, melanoma or renal cell carcinoma were enrolled in the trial. Before TCR sequencing, CD4+ T cells and CD8+ T cells were sorted from peripheral blood as separate populations.

The TCR sequence derives from an adult with an advanced solid tumor such as melanoma, head and neck, liver or kidney cancer. Sequenced here: CD4+ or CD8+ T cells sorted from blood, sampled in a trial of the OX40 agonist ivuxolimab. The rearranged segments are TRBV11-2 and TRBJ1-2; TRBD1 is a possible D gene, resting on 6 matching bases. Here is the DNA: TGTGCCAGCAGCTTAGGCGGACAGAGCTATGGCTACACCTTC. Its protein is CASSLGGQSYGYTF.